What follows describes a single T cell receptor beta chain. This sample is drawn from a study of blood T cell repertoires in COVID-19. In the study overall: PBMCs, B-cell-depleted T cells, or T cells were the source of the cDNA or gDNA that made up the material.

Original analysis: Reference gene primers were amplified, and this amplification served to estimate nucleated cell counts. The protocol was immunoSEQ multiplex PCR, while the TCRdb copy is restricted to in-frame clones and leaves out a portion. That table furnishes V, J and clone size, whereas the DNA furnished D and trimming. The sample holds approximately 450,000 clones; approximately 90% are singletons and the top ten take around 4.4%. This TCR derives from a young woman with acute or convalescent COVID-19. Specimen: peripheral blood.

In DNA, the CDR3 is TGTGCCACCAGCGCGCGGGGGAACCCGTACAATGAGCAGTTCTTC. As protein: CATSARGNPYNEQFF. The chain combines TRBV15 with TRBJ2-1; 7 bases are shared with TRBD2. Unmatched junction bases numbered 8, after V lost 5 bases and J lost 4 bases. The CDR3 is 15 amino acids. Germline V gives CDR1 LNHNV, CDR2 YYDKDF (reference sequence).